This is a list of T cell receptor beta chains from one sample in a study of shared clonotypes between healthy human individuals. Some clones are missing from TCRdb's copy, which holds only in-frame ones; the method was immunoSEQ multiplex PCR. The repertoire holds approximately 180,000 clones, approximately 92% seen once, with 0.067% in the top ten. The sample comprised naive CD4+ T cells sorted from blood. These receptor sequences come from a woman aged 25 to 45 in good health. The CDR3 runs from the conserved cysteine through the conserved F or W. A D gene is named only where the DNA matches it firmly. The listing skips clone size in some rows; elsewhere it reads once, few, many or a size class.

clone size	CDR3 length	D gene	J gene	V gene	CDR3 DNA	CDR3 protein
.	16	TRBD2	TRBJ2-1	TRBV9	TGTGCCAGCAGCGTAGCTACCCTAGCGGAGTACAATGAGCAGTTCTTC	CASSVATLAEYNEQFF
once	16	TRBD2	TRBJ2-5	TRBV5-1	TGCGCCAGCAGCTTGGCGGGAACTAGCGCCCAAGAGACCCAGTACTTC	CASSLAGTSAQETQYF
.	13	.	TRBJ2-7	TRBV19	TGTGCCAGTAGTGTTCAAGAGAGTTACGAGCAGTACTTC	CASSVQESYEQYF
once	15	TRBD1	TRBJ1-2	TRBV5-4	TGTGCCAGCAGCTTTACAGGGGAAATTGGCTATGGCTACACCTTC	CASSFTGEIGYGYTF
.	16	.	TRBJ2-3	TRBV27	TGTGCCAGCAGTTCTCCCGGGGGCCGGGCGACAGATACGCAGTATTTT	CASSSPGGRATDTQYF
.	17	.	TRBJ1-4	TRBV5-1	TGCGCCAGCAGGTTGGCCGGAGGGGGTAACCCTAATGAAAAACTGTTTTTT	CASRLAGGGNPNEKLFF
.	15	TRBD1	TRBJ2-7	TRBV6-9	TGTGCCAGCAGGGCCTCCGGGACAGGCTCCTACGAGCAGTACTTC	CASRASGTGSYEQYF
.	15	TRBD1	TRBJ1-3	TRBV29-1	TGCAGCGTAGCGGGACAGGACTTCTCTGGAAACACCATATATTTT	CSVAGQDFSGNTIYF
.	15	.	TRBJ2-2	TRBV13	TGTGCCAGCAGCTTAGCTAGTCCGAACACCGGGGAGCTGTTTTTT	CASSLASPNTGELFF
.	15	TRBD1	TRBJ2-7	TRBV28	TGTGCCAGCAGACAGACAGGGGCGATAACCTACGAGCAGTACTTC	CASRQTGAITYEQYF
.	14	TRBD1	TRBJ1-2	TRBV4-1	TGCGCCAGCAGCCAAGGACAGGGGGGGTATGGCTACACCTTC	CASSQGQGGYGYTF
.	14	.	TRBJ1-1	TRBV29-1	TGCAGCGTTGAAGATGGGGGGCTGAACACTGAAGCTTTCTTT	CSVEDGGLNTEAFF
.	16	TRBD1	TRBJ1-4	TRBV5-1	TGCGCCAGCAGCCCCGTAAACCGGGACAGGGGTGAAAAACTGTTTTTT	CASSPVNRDRGEKLFF
.	16	.	TRBJ2-1	TRBV29-1	TGCAGCGTTGGAGGTTCCGGGGCCGGATCCCACAATGAGCAGTTCTTC	CSVGGSGAGSHNEQFF
.	14	.	TRBJ2-7	TRBV5-4	TGTGCCAGCAGCGTGGCGGTGGGAACCTACGAGCAGTACTTC	CASSVAVGTYEQYF
.	13	.	TRBJ2-1	TRBV18	TGTGCCAGCTCACTGGCGGGGAACAATGAGCAGTTCTTC	CASSLAGNNEQFF
.	15	.	TRBJ2-2	TRBV19	TGTGCCAGTAGTATAAGGGTGGCGCACACCGGGGAGCTGTTTTTT	CASSIRVAHTGELFF
.	13	.	TRBJ2-2	TRBV28	TGTGCCAGCAGTTACAGGAACACCGGGGAGCTGTTTTTT	CASSYRNTGELFF
.	13	.	TRBJ1-5	TRBV5-1	TGCGCCAGCAGCTTATCAGGGGAACAGCCCCAGCATTTT	CASSLSGEQPQHF
.	13	.	TRBJ2-7	TRBV10-3	TGTGCCATCAGTGAGTACGGGACCCATCCTCAGTACTTC	CAISEYGTHPQYF
.	16	TRBD1	TRBJ1-4	TRBV4-1	TGCGCCAGCAGCCAAGTCGGCGGGACAGGGAGTGAAAAACTGTTTTTT	CASSQVGGTGSEKLFF
.	16	TRBD2	TRBJ2-1	TRBV9	TGTGCCAGCAGCCTATTGGGGCTAGCGGGGAACAATGAGCAGTTCTTC	CASSLLGLAGNNEQFF
.	15	.	TRBJ1-3	TRBV21-1	TGTGCCAGCAGCAAAGTCTCCGGGGAGCGAAACACCATATATTTT	CASSKVSGERNTIYF
.	14	.	TRBJ2-5	TRBV11-3	TGTGCCAGCAGCCGCGACAGGTACCAAGAGACCCAGTACTTC	CASSRDRYQETQYF
.	14	.	TRBJ2-7	TRBV11-3	TGTGCCAGCAGCTTAGTAGTGAGAGGCGGCGAGCAGTACTTC	CASSLVVRGGEQYF
.	15	.	TRBJ2-3	TRBV28	TGTGCCAGCAGTTTATGGGGGGGCGGCACAGATACGCAGTATTTT	CASSLWGGGTDTQYF
.	16	.	TRBJ1-4	TRBV27	TGTGCCAGCAGTGTTAACAGGGAATCAACTAATGAAAAACTGTTTTTT	CASSVNRESTNEKLFF
.	16	TRBD1	TRBJ1-2	TRBV7-9	TGTGCCAGCAGCTTACCTAGACAGGGGTCCCCCTATGGCTACACCTTC	CASSLPRQGSPYGYTF
.	16	.	TRBJ2-5	TRBV6-6	TGTGCCAGCAGCCACCCTGGGGCGGGCAACCAAGAGACCCAGTACTTC	CASSHPGAGNQETQYF
.	16	.	TRBJ2-1	TRBV7-8	TGTGCCAGCAGCTTAGTCCTAACATTTTCCTACAATGAGCAGTTCTTC	CASSLVLTFSYNEQFF
.	14	.	TRBJ2-5	TRBV28	TGTGCCAGCAGCTTCGGACCTAACCAAGAGACCCAGTACTTC	CASSFGPNQETQYF
.	18	TRBD1	TRBJ2-7	TRBV5-1	TGCGCCAGCAGCTTGAGGCCCCGAGGGGGCCCCGTAGTCTACGAGCAGTACTTC	CASSLRPRGGPVVYEQYF
.	15	.	TRBJ1-5	TRBV6-5	TGTGCCAGCAGTTACAGGGCCCAACCCAATCAGCCCCAGCATTTT	CASSYRAQPNQPQHF
.	17	TRBD2	TRBJ2-1	TRBV18	TGTGCCAGCTCACCATATCCAGCGGGAGGTCGCCACGATGAGCAGTTCTTC	CASSPYPAGGRHDEQFF
.	13	.	TRBJ1-2	TRBV5-3	TGTGCCAGAAGCTTGGGGCCCCTGGGGGGCTACACCTTC	CARSLGPLGGYTF
.	11	.	TRBJ2-7	TRBV21-1	TGTGCCAGCAGCACAAACTACGAGCAGTACTTC	CASSTNYEQYF
.	14	TRBD2	TRBJ2-7	TRBV11-2	TGTGCCAGCAGCTTTGCGGGGGAGACCTACGAGCAGTACTTC	CASSFAGETYEQYF
.	17	TRBD2	TRBJ2-1	TRBV5-6	TGTGCCAGCAGCTTGGTGCTAGCGGGAGGGGCCCGTCATGAGCAGTTCTTC	CASSLVLAGGARHEQFF
.	12	.	TRBJ2-3	TRBV6-5	TGTGCCAGCAGCCTATGGGTAAATACGCAGTATTTT	CASSLWVNTQYF
.	12	.	TRBJ1-2	TRBV5-1	TGCGCCAGCAGCAATCAGGGCACAGGCTACACCTTC	CASSNQGTGYTF
.	15	.	TRBJ2-5	TRBV10-3	.	CAISAGQGRILAQYF
.	16	.	TRBJ2-7	TRBV5-4	TGTGCCAGCAGCCGAGGGATGGATGTAACCTCCTACGAGCAGTACTTC	CASSRGMDVTSYEQYF
.	15	TRBD1	TRBJ1-3	TRBV6-5	TGTGCCAGCAGTTTGGGACAGAGGACTGGAAACACCATATATTTT	CASSLGQRTGNTIYF
.	13	.	TRBJ2-7	TRBV6-1	TGTGCCAGCAGTGAACGTGGGACCTACGAGCAGTACTTC	CASSERGTYEQYF
once	16	TRBD2	TRBJ2-3	TRBV28	TGTGCCAGCAGTTCCCAACTAGCGGAACTTTGGGATACGCAGTATTTT	CASSSQLAELWDTQYF